The source of this T cell receptor beta chain is a study of untreated major depressive disorder (dated by TCRdb to between 2018 and 2020). General notes on the study: This cross-sectional case-control study compared T cell phenotype and TCR repertoire between antidepressant-free major depressive disorder patients and individually matched non-depressed controls. General study outcomes and caveats: Because of the strict matching and exclusion criteria, the study sample was comparatively small, which limits how generalizable the findings are. The sequencing comparisons used one-tailed planned tests on only three preselected Vbeta families.

As for this clone: No cognate antigen has been identified for it. Within one base of it there is no much larger clone, and no base qualities were kept.

Every depressed patient was matched in pairs with a non-depressed control on sex, age, current smoking status and body mass index. Every participant in the study was of European descent. No current or lifetime mood disorder was present in controls, and Quick Inventory of Depressive Symptoms-Self Report scores of 5 or less were recorded for controls. Participants were excluded if they had major medical conditions, Axis I/II comorbidities, regular medication or illicit drug use, or weekly alcohol intake above 100 g. Roughly 30 ml of peripheral blood was drawn into EDTA tubes from each participant. Magnetic negative selection with the BD IMag Human CD4 T Lymphocyte Enrichment Set was used to purify CD4+ T cells from thawed PBMCs. A purity of around 94% was typically achieved with the CD4+ enrichment method, as confirmed by flow cytometry. TCRbeta sequencing was performed on a subgroup of roughly 5 case-control pairs selected blind to chemokine receptor expression and flow-cytometric repertoire skewing results. Every blood sample was taken in the morning at 8:00 a.m., after which PBMCs were separated out using Ficoll-Hypaque gradient centrifugation. PBMCs were cryopreserved by gradual cooling to -80 degrees C and were kept in liquid nitrogen until assay.

The Qiagen DNeasy Blood and Tissue Kit was used to extract total genomic DNA from the purified CD4+ T cells. Following immunoSEQ immunosequencing protocols, the TCRbeta CDR3 region, as defined by IMGT, was amplified and sequenced. In the source study's methods: The immunoSEQ service preprocessed the raw sequence data to correct PCR and sequencing errors. After being loaded into the immunoSEQ Analyzer, the data underwent further analysis with VDJtools v1.0.7. The paired Wilcoxon signed-rank test was applied to assess differences between patients and controls. TCRdb re-hosts the immuneACCESS table, in-frame sequences only. Its copies lack some clones; in the studies checked, an unresolved V gene accounts for under half of them, and the cause for the rest is not known. V and J calls and clone size are given by that table; D and trimming were obtained from the DNA. The sample table holds about 20,000 clones, of which roughly 86% were seen once. 4.5% to 6.5% of the sample lies in the top ten.

This TCR derives from a woman aged 25 to 39 in good health. Sequencing input: CD4+ T cells from PBMCs.

This receptor has the CDR3 CAWSTDSFNQPQHF. The DNA is as follows: TGTGCCTGGAGCACGGACAGCTTCAATCAGCCCCAGCATTTT. This chain joins TRBV30 to TRBJ1-5, and possibly TRBD1, on 6 matching bases. V is cut by 3 bases and J by 3 bases, and the space between the germline ends is 12 bases. Reading from cysteine to phenylalanine, the CDR3 counts 14 amino acids. This entry keeps only the CDR3 DNA: 42 bases, framed from base 1. CDR1 and CDR2 (GTSNPN, SVGIG) derive from the germline V gene (reference sequence).